These 8 T cell receptor beta chains came from one sample sequenced in a study of metastatic and nonmetastatic thyroid tumors. TCRdb re-called clones via MiXCR from the PCR reads. The sample holds 20,000 to 25,000 clones, 20% to 25% seen once. Patients underwent thyroid surgery, and none had received any treatment before it. Sequencing was performed on tumor tissue. The receptor set was obtained from a female donor with papillary thyroid cancer or a benign thyroid nodule (not recorded which). Some clones in this sample may be carry-over from other donors' samples.

In its sample, this clone was seen a few times. The junction shows a germline mismatch at one end, possibly a read error. The sample contains more than one DNA sequence encoding this CDR3. The V and J genes are TRBV6-1 and TRBJ1-6, with 9 bases fitting TRBD1. From germline, CDR1 is MNHNS and CDR2 SASEGT. The CDR3 length is 16 residues. The CDR3 sequence is CASREDRGDIVSPLHF. DNA for the CDR3: TGTGCTAGCAGGGAGGACAGGGGTGATATAGTATCACCACTCCACTTT.

This clone counts as medium-sized (0.01 to 0.1%). This chain uses TRBV6-1 with TRBJ1-1; no reliable D call. Germline lookup yields CDR1 MNHNS and CDR2 SASEGT. CDR3 size: 13 residues. Deletions cut 4 bases from V and 3 bases from J, with 9 bases between. CDR3 loop: CASSAVLDTEAFF. DNA for the CDR3: TGTGCCAGCAGTGCCGTCCTTGACACTGAAGCTTTCTTT.

In its sample, this clone was seen a few times. The V and J genes are TRBV10-3 and TRBJ2-7; weak D call: TRBD1 (5 bases). Trimming removed 6 bases from V and 0 bases from J, with 18 bases in between. The CDR3 sequence is 16 residues long. In germline, CDR1 is ENHRY, CDR2 SYGVKD. As DNA, the CDR3 is TGTGCCATCAGCACAACCCCTAGACAGAGCTCCTACGAGCAGTACTTC. It yields the protein CAISTTPRQSSYEQYF.

V usage is TRBV30 and J usage is TRBJ1-3; D not resolved. The V end lost 3 bases, the J end lost 4 bases, and 7 bases lay between the germline ends. CDR1 and CDR2 from the germline V gene are GTSNPN and SVGIG (reference sequence). The CDR3 loop spans 12 amino acids. In DNA form, the CDR3 reads TGTGCCTGGAGGACCGCCGGAAACACCATATATTTT. As protein: CAWRTAGNTIYF. The full variable domain, with the rest looked up from reference TRBV30 and TRBJ1-3, is SQTIHQWPATLVQPVGSPLSLECTVEGTSNPNLYWYRQAAGRGLQLLFYSVGIGQISSEVPQNLSASRPQDRQFILSSKKLLLSDSGFYLCAWRTAGNTIYFGEGSWLTVV.

The rearrangement uses TRBV9 and TRBJ2-1; possible D gene TRBD2, 5 bases. Germline V gene data show CDR1 as SGDLS and CDR2 as YYNGEE. With 0 bases removed from V and 8 bases from J, the gap between germline ends came to 21 bases. The CDR3 length is 17 residues. The CDR3 reads CASSVGPKNGIVDEQFF. In nucleotides, the CDR3 is TGTGCCAGCAGCGTAGGTCCCAAAAACGGGATTGTTGATGAGCAGTTCTTC.

This clone was picked up one time. Being one base from a much bigger clone, this may be a read error. The same CDR3 also results from other DNA sequences found in this sample. The gene calls are TRBV11-2 and TRBJ2-2; D call uncertain. The length of the CDR3 is 14 residues. V was pared by 6 bases and J by 5 bases, with 13 bases between. Germline V gene data show CDR1 as SGHAT and CDR2 as FQNNGV. In nucleotides, the CDR3 is TGTGCCAGCAGGCAAAGGAGTGGGACCGGGGAGCTGTTTTTT. Translated: CASRQRSGTGELFF.

CDR3: CASSFSPVYNEQFF. Here the CDR3 DNA reads TGTGCCAGCAGTTTCTCTCCGGTCTACAATGAGCAGTTCTTC. The chain has TRBV27 and TRBJ2-1; D uncertain. Trimming removed 3 bases from V and 3 bases from J, with 9 bases in between. Germline lookup yields CDR1 MNHEY and CDR2 SMNVEV (reference sequence). This CDR3 has 14 residues.

The chain links TRBV27 to TRBJ2-2; D gene uncertain. The CDR3 has 11 residues. Germline V gene sequence: CDR1 MNHEY, CDR2 SMNVEV (reference sequence). V lost 2 bases and J 7 bases, leaving 2 bases between the germline ends. The CDR3: CASSLSGELFF. The CDR3 DNA reads as TGTGCCAGCAGTTTAAGCGGGGAGCTGTTTTTT.